The rows below give T cell receptor beta chains drawn from one sample of a study of T cell responses to AZD1222 COVID-19 vaccine. Method: immunoSEQ multiplex PCR; TCRdb's copy keeps in-frame clones and lacks some. The sample has about 110,000 clones; 87% are singletons. The material was peripheral blood, obtained 28 days after the second AZD1222 dose. These receptors all stem from an adult who received the AZD1222 COVID-19 vaccine. Each CDR3 is given with its conserved first and last residue. The D gene is left open where the match is weak. Clone size appears in some rows only: once, few, many, or a class for an expanded clone.

j_call clone_size v_call d_call cdr3_aa cdr3_nt
TRBJ1-6 NA TRBV2 NA CASSDISYNSPLHF TGTGCCAGCAGTGACATCTCCTATAATTCACCCCTCCACTTT
TRBJ2-7 NA TRBV18 TRBD1 CASRRGQDSYEQYF TGTGCCAGCCGCCGCGGACAGGACTCCTACGAGCAGTACTTC
TRBJ1-2 NA TRBV19 TRBD1 CASSPGTGDYGYTF TGTGCCAGTAGTCCCGGGACAGGGGACTATGGCTACACCTTC
TRBJ1-2 NA TRBV20-1 NA CSAAREYGYTF TGCAGTGCTGCCCGGGAGTATGGCTACACCTTC
TRBJ2-1 NA TRBV5-1 TRBD1 CASSDIARDRSNEQFF TGCGCCAGCAGCGATATTGCCCGGGACAGATCTAATGAGCAGTTCTTC
TRBJ2-3 NA TRBV5-1 NA CASRGDIRTDTQYF TGCGCCAGCAGGGGAGACATTCGCACAGATACGCAGTATTTT
TRBJ2-1 NA TRBV30 TRBD1 CAWAIAGQGYNEQFF TGTGCCTGGGCCATCGCGGGACAGGGCTACAATGAGCAGTTCTTC
TRBJ1-3 NA TRBV5-1 NA CASSLSTGLSGNTIYF TGCGCCAGCAGCCTGTCTACAGGGCTCTCTGGAAACACCATATATTTT
TRBJ2-7 few TRBV7-5 NA CVRSPPWSELAPEQYF TGTGTCAGAAGCCCCCCTTGGAGCGAATTGGCCCCCGAGCAGTACTTC
TRBJ2-2 NA TRBV6-5 NA CASRRTGELFF TGTGCCAGCAGAAGGACCGGGGAGCTGTTTTTT
TRBJ1-3 NA TRBV7-2 NA CASSPRAGQRDTIYF TGTGCCAGCAGTCCACGAGCGGGGCAGAGGGACACCATATATTTT
TRBJ2-5 NA TRBV27 NA CASSPNRRRETQYF TGTGCCAGCAGCCCGAACAGGCGGAGGGAGACCCAGTACTTC
TRBJ2-5 NA TRBV7-2 NA CASSVQTSYQETQYF TGTGCCAGCAGCGTCCAGACTTCGTACCAAGAGACCCAGTACTTC
TRBJ2-7 NA TRBV7-2 NA CASSSPQGTYEQYF TGTGCCAGCAGCTCGCCTCAGGGTACCTACGAGCAGTACTTC
TRBJ2-1 NA TRBV6-5 TRBD2 CASSLAGGSYEQFF TGTGCCAGCAGTCTAGCGGGGGGGTCGTATGAGCAGTTCTTC